Below, one T cell receptor (beta chain) is given with its context. This entry is derived from a study of blood T cell repertoires in COVID-19. The wider study: Sites in the United States, Italy and Spain provided acute and convalescent COVID-19 samples. PBMCs, B-cell-depleted T cells, or T cells were the source of the cDNA or gDNA that made up the material.

Per the study methods: Counts of nucleated cells, estimated from reference gene primer amplification, were obtained. Profiled with immunoSEQ multiplex PCR; TCRdb holds only in-frame clones, not every one. That table supplies the V and J calls and clone size; D and trimming were determined from the DNA. The table shows about 90,000 clones, with about 88% occurring only once. Trimming removed 5 bases at V and 2 bases at J, with 27 bases between. Germline assignment: CDR1 SGHDN and CDR2 FVKESK. The CDR3 extends over 19 amino acids. The receptor was derived from a man aged 80 or over with active or convalescent COVID-19. The chain uses TRBV14 and TRBJ1-2; D ambiguous. Sample: peripheral blood. CDR3 amino acids: CASSARSGSRLLSNYGYTF. The CDR3 DNA is TGTGCCAGCAGCGCACGTAGCGGTTCCAGACTTCTTTCAAACTATGGCTACACCTTC. The full variable domain, with the rest looked up from reference TRBV14 and TRBJ1-2, is EAGVTQFPSHSVIEKGQTVTLRCDPISGHDNLYWYRRVMGKEIKFLLHFVKESKQDESGMPNNRFLAERTGGTYSTLKVQPAELEDSGVYFCASSARSGSRLLSNYGYTFGSGTRLTVV.